Listed below are T cell receptor beta chains from one sample, sequenced in a study of identical twins. TCRdb re-called the 5' RACE reads with MiXCR, one entry per CDR3 protein. This sample carries 1.5 million to 2 million distinct CDR3 sequences, about 32% of them seen once, and the ten largest clones take 0.27%. Material for sequencing was cord blood. The receptors were gathered from a newborn girl in good health. Each CDR3 is given with its conserved first and last residue.

V gene: TRBV20-1; CDR3 protein: CSAQARDRGKIYGYTF
V gene: TRBV6-1; CDR3 protein: CGAGTGNSYEQYF
V gene: TRBV7-9; CDR3 protein: CASSLEWDTEAFF
V gene: TRBV10-3; CDR3 protein: CAISDLGGGNTEAFF
V gene: TRBV28; CDR3 protein: CASSSVGRDREETQYF
V gene: TRBV20-1; CDR3 protein: CSASPGPPSHNEQFF
V gene: TRBV6-5; CDR3 protein: CASSYFSGRETQYF
V gene: TRBV20-1; CDR3 protein: CSARDPAGLTSGNTIYF
V gene: TRBV6-2/TRBV6-3; CDR3 protein: CASGRAHLTEAFF
V gene: TRBV7-9; CDR3 protein: CASSLSGRLPQQYF
V gene: TRBV6-4; CDR3 protein: CEKDRGSEQFF
V gene: TRBV5-1; CDR3 protein: CASSLTPMNTEAFF
V gene: TRBV29-1; CDR3 protein: CSRTRQVRGVSYEQYF
V gene: TRBV20-1; CDR3 protein: CSAFDKGGGYGYTF
V gene: TRBV27; CDR3 protein: CAASFPGVSYNEQFF
V gene: TRBV7-9; CDR3 protein: CASSPRTGGSTDTQYF
V gene: TRBV20-1; CDR3 protein: CSARDRTAAQPQHF
V gene: TRBV5-1; CDR3 protein: CASTQVGLNTEAFF
V gene: TRBV10-2; CDR3 protein: CASGDVGLYSNQPQHF
V gene: TRBV20-1; CDR3 protein: CSARVDRWYGYTF
V gene: TRBV6-5; CDR3 protein: CASSYDPSRRYEQYF
V gene: TRBV20-1; CDR3 protein: CSASWQNSNYGYTF
V gene: TRBV7-2; CDR3 protein: CASSLARQGRPYNSPLHF
V gene: TRBV9; CDR3 protein: CASSVGSSGLYNEQFF
V gene: TRBV14; CDR3 protein: CASSPSDTRYNEQFF
V gene: TRBV10-2; CDR3 protein: CATSTPGNTIYF
V gene: TRBV18; CDR3 protein: CASMRTGGVTDTQYF
V gene: TRBV6-5; CDR3 protein: CASSYLVGSYNEQYF
V gene: TRBV7-9; CDR3 protein: CASSLQGKLNTEAFF
V gene: TRBV20-1; CDR3 protein: CSASWGLAGGKDTQYF
V gene: TRBV5-1; CDR3 protein: CASSHPRFGTYNEQFF
V gene: TRBV10-3; CDR3 protein: CAISTGVGPDTQYF
V gene: TRBV4-1; CDR3 protein: CASSQGPGRNSPIHF
V gene: TRBV28; CDR3 protein: CASSFSGYSYNEQFF
V gene: TRBV20-1; CDR3 protein: CSARGQANTEAFF
V gene: TRBV3-1; CDR3 protein: CASSQGLVDHEQFF
V gene: TRBV20-1; CDR3 protein: CSARGAYTGGAEAFF
V gene: TRBV29-1; CDR3 protein: CSVLRWANTEAFF
V gene: TRBV7-2; CDR3 protein: CASSLALGTSGSYEQYF
V gene: TRBV11-2; CDR3 protein: CASSLVLGSLSGNTIYF
V gene: TRBV20-1; CDR3 protein: CSAQGDRYEQYF
V gene: TRBV3-1; CDR3 protein: CASSQDITSYNTGELFF
V gene: TRBV5-1; CDR3 protein: CASSLFGQGRKDYGYTF
V gene: TRBV6-1; CDR3 protein: CASSLYRANQPQHF
V gene: TRBV3-1; CDR3 protein: CASSYGTNLYGYTF